This T cell receptor (beta chain) was obtained from a study of blood T cell repertoires in COVID-19. Unmatched junction bases numbered 5, after V lost 2 bases and J lost 2 bases. The CDR3 covers 15 residues. Germline assignment: CDR1 SGHVS and CDR2 FQNEAQ. Some clones are missing from TCRdb's copy, which holds only in-frame ones; the method was immunoSEQ multiplex PCR. The table lists under 300,000 clones, 80% to 90% of them singletons. The chain couples TRBV7-8 to TRBJ2-7; 8 nucleotides align to TRBD2. Sequenced sample: peripheral blood. The source is a man aged 45 to 65 with acute or convalescent COVID-19. The CDR3 nucleotides read TGTGCCAGCAGCTTACCAGGAGCGGGGGCCTACGAGCAGTACTTC. Amino acid sequence: CASSLPGAGAYEQYF.